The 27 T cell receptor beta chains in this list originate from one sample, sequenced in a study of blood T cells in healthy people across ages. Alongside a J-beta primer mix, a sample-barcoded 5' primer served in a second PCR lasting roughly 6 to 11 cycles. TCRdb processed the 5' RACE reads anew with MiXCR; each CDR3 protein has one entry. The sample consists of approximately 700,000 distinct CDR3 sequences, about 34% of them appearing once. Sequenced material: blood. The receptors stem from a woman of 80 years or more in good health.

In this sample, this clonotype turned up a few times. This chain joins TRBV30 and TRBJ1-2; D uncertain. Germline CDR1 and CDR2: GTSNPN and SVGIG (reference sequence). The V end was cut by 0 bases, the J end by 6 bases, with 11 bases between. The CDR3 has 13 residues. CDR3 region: CAWSVLVEDGYTF. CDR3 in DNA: TGTGCCTGGAGTGTGCTCGTGGAAGATGGCTACACCTTC.

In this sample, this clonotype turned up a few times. The CDR3 DNA sequence: TGTGCCAGCAGCCCCCAGGGAAAGGATGAAAAACTGTTTTTT. This gives the protein CASSPQGKDEKLFF. This rearrangement joins TRBV3-1 to TRBJ1-4; a possible D gene is TRBD1 (5 bases). Germline V gene lookup returns CDR1 LGHDT and CDR2 YNNKEL (reference sequence). CDR3 length: 14 amino acids. The V gene lost 4 bases and the J gene lost 6 bases, with 12 bases spanning the gap.

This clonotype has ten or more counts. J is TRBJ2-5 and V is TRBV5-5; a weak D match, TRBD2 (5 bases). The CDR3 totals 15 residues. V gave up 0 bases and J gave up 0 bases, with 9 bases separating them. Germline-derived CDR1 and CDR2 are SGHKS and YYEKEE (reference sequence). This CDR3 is CASSLDGEYQETQYF. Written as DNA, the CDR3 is TGTGCCAGCAGCTTGGACGGGGAGTACCAAGAGACCCAGTACTTC.

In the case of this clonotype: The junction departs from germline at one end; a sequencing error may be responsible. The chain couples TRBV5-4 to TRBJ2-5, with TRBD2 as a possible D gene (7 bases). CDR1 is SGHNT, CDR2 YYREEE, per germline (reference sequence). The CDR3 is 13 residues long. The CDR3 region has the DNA TGTGCCAACAGCTTGGAAGGGGGGGGGGAGCAGTACTTC. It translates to CANSLEGGGEQYF.

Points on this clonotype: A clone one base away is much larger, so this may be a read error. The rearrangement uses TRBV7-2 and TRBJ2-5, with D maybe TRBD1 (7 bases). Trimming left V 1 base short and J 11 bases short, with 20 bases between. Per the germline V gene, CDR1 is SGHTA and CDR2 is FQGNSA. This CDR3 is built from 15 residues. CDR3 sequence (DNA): TGTGCCAGCAGCTTAGGAGGAGGGGGCGTCAATGAGCAGTACTTC. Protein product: CASSLGGGGVNEQYF. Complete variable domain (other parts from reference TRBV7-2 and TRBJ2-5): GAGVSQSPSNKVTEKGKDVELRCDPISGHTALYWYRQSLGQGLEFLIYFQGNSAPDKSGLPSDRFSAERTGGSVSTLTIQRTQQEDSAVYLCASSLGGGGVNEQYFGPGTRLLVL.

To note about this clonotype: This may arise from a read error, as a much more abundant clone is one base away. The DNA of the CDR3 is TGTGCCAGCAGAGGACAGCAGGCTAGCTCCTACAATGAGCAGTACTTC. It translates to CASRGQQASSYNEQYF. The V gene is TRBV6-5, the J gene TRBJ2-5; a weak D match, TRBD1 (6 bases). CDR1 is MNHEY, CDR2 SVGAGI, per germline. Trimming took 6 bases from V and 11 from J, leaving 28 bases between them. The CDR3 is 16 residues long.

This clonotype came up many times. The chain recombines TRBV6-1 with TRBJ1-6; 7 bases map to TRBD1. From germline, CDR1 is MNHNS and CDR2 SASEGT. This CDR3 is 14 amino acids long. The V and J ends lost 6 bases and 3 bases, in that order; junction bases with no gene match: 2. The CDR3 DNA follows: TGTGCCAGCAGGGGACAGCACTATAATTCACCCCTCCACTTT. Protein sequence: CASRGQHYNSPLHF.

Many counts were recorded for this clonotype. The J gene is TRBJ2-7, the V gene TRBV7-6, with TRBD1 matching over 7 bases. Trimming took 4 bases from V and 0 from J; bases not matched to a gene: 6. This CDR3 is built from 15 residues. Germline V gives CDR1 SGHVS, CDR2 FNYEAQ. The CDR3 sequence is CASSSTGDFSYEQYF. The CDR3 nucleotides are TGTGCCAGCAGCTCTACAGGGGATTTCTCCTACGAGCAGTACTTC.

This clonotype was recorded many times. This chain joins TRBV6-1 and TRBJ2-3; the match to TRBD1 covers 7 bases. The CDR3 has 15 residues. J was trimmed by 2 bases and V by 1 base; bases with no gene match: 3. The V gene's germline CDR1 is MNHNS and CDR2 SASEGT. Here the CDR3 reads CASSEVGQTTDTQYF. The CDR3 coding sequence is TGTGCCAGCAGTGAAGTGGGACAGACCACAGATACGCAGTATTTT.

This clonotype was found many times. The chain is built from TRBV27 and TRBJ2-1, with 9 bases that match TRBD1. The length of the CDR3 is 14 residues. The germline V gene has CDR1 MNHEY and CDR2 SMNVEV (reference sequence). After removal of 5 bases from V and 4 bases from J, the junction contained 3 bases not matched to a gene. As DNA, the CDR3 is TGTGCCAGCAGTAAGGGACAGGGATACAATGAGCAGTTCTTC. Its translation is CASSKGQGYNEQFF.

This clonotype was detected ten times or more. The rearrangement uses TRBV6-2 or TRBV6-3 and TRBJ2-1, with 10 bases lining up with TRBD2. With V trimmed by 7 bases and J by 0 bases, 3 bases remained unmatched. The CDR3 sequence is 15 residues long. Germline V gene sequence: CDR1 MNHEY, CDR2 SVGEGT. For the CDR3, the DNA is TGTGCCAGCACTTTAGCGGGGGGCTCCTACAATGAGCAGTTCTTC. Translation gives CASTLAGGSYNEQFF.

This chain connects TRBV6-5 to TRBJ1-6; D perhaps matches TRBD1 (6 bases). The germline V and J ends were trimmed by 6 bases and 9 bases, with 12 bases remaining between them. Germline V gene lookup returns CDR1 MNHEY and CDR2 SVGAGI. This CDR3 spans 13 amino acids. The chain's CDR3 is CASRGDKSSPLHF. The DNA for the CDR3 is TGTGCCAGCAGAGGGGACAAGAGTTCACCCCTCCACTTT.

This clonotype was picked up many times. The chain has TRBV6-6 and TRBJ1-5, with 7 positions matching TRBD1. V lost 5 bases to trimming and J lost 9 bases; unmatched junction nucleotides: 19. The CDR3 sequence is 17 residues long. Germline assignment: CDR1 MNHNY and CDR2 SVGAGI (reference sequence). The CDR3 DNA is TGTGCCAGCAGTAATACCCGACAGGGACGCCGTCAGGGGCCCCAGCATTTT. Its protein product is CASSNTRQGRRQGPQHF.

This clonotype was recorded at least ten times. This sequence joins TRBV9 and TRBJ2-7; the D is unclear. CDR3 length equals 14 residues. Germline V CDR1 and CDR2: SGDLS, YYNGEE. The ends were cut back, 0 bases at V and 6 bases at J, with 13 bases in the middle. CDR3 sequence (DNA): TGTGCCAGCAGCGTAGGGTCAGAAAGCTCCGAGCAGTACTTC. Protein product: CASSVGSESSEQYF.

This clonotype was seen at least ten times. The CDR3 region is CASSTNTQYF. The CDR3 DNA reads TGTGCCAGCTCTACCAATACGCAGTATTTT. The rearrangement joins TRBV12-3 or TRBV12-4 to TRBJ2-3; unclear D gene. The CDR3 totals 10 residues. V was cut by 8 bases and J by 7 bases, with 7 bases left in between.

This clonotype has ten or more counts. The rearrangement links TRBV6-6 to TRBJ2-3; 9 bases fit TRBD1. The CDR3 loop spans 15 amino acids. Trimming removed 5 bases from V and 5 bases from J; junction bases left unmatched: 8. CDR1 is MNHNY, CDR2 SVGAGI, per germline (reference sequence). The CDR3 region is CASSKSGTGIDTQYF. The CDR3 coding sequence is TGTGCCAGCAGTAAATCCGGGACAGGGATAGATACGCAGTATTTT.

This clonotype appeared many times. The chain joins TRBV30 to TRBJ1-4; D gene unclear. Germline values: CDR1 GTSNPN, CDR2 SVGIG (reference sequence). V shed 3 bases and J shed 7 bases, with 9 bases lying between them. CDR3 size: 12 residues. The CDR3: CAWSRGGEKLFF. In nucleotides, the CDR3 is TGTGCCTGGAGCCGGGGTGGTGAAAAACTGTTTTTT.

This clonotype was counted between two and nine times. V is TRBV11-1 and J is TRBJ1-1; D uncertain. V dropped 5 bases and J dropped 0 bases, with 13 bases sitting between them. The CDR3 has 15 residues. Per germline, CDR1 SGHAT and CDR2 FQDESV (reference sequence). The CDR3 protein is CASSPRRALNTEAFF. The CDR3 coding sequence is TGTGCCAGCAGCCCCCGTAGGGCTCTGAACACTGAAGCTTTCTTT.

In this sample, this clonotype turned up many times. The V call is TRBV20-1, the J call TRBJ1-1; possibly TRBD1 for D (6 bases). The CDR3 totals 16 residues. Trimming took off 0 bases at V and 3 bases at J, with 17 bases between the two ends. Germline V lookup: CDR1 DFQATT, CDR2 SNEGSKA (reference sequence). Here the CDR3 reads CSARDFSGGPDTEAFF. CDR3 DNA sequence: TGCAGTGCTAGAGATTTTTCCGGGGGGCCGGACACTGAAGCTTTCTTT.

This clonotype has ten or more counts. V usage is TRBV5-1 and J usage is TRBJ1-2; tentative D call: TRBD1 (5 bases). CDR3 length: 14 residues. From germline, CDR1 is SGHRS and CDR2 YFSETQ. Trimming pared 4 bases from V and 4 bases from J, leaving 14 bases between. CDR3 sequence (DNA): TGCGCCAGCAGCCCGGGACTCAGGATCTATGGCTACACCTTC. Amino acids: CASSPGLRIYGYTF. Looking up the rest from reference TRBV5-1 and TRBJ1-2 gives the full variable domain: KAGVTQTPRYLIKTRGQQVTLSCSPISGHRSVSWYQQTPGQGLQFLFEYFSETQRNKGNFPGRFSGRQFSNSRSEMNVSTLELGDSALYLCASSPGLRIYGYTFGSGTRLTVV.

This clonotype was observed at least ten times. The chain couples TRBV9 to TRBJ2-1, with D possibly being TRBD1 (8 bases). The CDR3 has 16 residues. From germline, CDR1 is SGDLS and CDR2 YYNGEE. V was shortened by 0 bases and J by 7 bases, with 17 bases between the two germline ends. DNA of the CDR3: TGTGCCAGCAGCGTAGCTTTAACAGGGGGGGAGAATGAGCAGTTCTTC. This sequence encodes CASSVALTGGENEQFF.

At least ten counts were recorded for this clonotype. The CDR3 DNA sequence: TGCGCCAGCAGCCCCGGGACAGGGACCCGCTCACCCCTCCACTTT. It is translated as CASSPGTGTRSPLHF. The V and J genes are TRBV5-1 and TRBJ1-6, with TRBD1 matching 9 bases. Germline V lookup: CDR1 SGHRS, CDR2 YFSETQ. J gave up 10 bases and V 4 bases, and 9 bases lay outside the gene matches. The CDR3 consists of 15 residues.

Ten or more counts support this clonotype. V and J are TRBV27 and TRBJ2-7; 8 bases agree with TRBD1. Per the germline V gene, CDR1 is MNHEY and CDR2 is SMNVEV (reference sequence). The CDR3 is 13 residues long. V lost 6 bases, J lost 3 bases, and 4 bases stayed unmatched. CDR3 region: CASRTQGGYEQYF. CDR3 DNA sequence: TGTGCCAGCAGAACACAGGGGGGCTACGAGCAGTACTTC.

The CDR3 DNA reads TGCGCCAGCAGCTTGGTGGGGGAGAGAACTGAAGCTTTCTTT. It specifies CASSLVGERTEAFF. The rearrangement joins TRBV5-1 to TRBJ1-1; maybe TRBD1 (5 bases). Between the trimmed V and J ends, which lost 0 bases and 5 bases, there was a span of 11 bases. This CDR3 is built from 14 residues. The germline CDR1 and CDR2 sequences are SGHRS and YFSETQ.

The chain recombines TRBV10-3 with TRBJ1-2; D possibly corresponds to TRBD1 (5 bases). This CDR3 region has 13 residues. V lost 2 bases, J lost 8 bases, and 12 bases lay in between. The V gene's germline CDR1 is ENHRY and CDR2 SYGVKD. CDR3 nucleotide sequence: TGTGCCATCAGTGAGGGGGGGGAAGAGGGCTACACCTTC. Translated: CAISEGGEEGYTF.

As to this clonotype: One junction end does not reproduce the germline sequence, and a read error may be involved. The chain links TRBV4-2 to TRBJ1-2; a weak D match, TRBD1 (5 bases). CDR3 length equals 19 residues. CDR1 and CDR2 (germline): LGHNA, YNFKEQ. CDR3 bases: TGTGCTAGCAGCCAAGATACCCGCCTGGACGGGGGAGCTAACTATGGCTACACCTTC. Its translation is CASSQDTRLDGGANYGYTF.

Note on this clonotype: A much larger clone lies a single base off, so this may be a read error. In DNA, the CDR3 is TGTGCCACCTGTGACCCGGGACAGGTCGTCAATGAGCAGTTCTTC. Protein product: CATCDPGQVVNEQFF. The rearrangement joins TRBV24-1 to TRBJ2-1, with 8 bases fitting TRBD1. Germline V gene lookup returns CDR1 KGHDR and CDR2 SFDVKD. This CDR3 contains 15 residues.